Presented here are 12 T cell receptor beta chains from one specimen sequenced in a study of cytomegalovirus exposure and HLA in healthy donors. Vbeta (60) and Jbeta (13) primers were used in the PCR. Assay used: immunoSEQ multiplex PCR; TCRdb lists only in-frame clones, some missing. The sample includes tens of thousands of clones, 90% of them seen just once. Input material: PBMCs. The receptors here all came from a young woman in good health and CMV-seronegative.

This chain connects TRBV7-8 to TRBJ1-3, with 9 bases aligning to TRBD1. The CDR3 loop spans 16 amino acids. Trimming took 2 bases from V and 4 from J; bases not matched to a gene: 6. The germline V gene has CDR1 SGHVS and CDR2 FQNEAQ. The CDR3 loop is CASSLRDRVFGNTIYF. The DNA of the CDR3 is TGTGCCAGCAGCTTAAGGGACAGGGTCTTCGGAAACACCATATATTTT.

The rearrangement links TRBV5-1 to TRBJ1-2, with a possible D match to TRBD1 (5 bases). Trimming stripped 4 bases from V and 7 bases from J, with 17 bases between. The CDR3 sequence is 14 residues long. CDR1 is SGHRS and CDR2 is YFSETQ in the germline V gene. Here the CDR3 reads CASSNDTGSRGYTF. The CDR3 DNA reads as TGCGCCAGCAGCAACGATACAGGCTCGCGTGGCTACACCTTC.

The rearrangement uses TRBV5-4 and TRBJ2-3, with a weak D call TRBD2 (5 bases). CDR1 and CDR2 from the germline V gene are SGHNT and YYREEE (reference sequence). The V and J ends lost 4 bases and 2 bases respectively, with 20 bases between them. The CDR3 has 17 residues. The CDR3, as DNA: TGTGCCAGCAGCCGGACCGCCAGCGGAGCCCTCACAGATACGCAGTATTTT. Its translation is CASSRTASGALTDTQYF.

CDR3 sequence (DNA): TGTGCCAGCAGCGGGACAGTAAGAGGTGATTACGAGCAGTACTTC. The encoded protein is CASSGTVRGDYEQYF. This chain joins TRBV6-6 and TRBJ2-7; 7 nucleotides align to TRBD1. Unmatched junction bases numbered 12, after V lost 6 bases and J lost 4 bases. The CDR3 length is 15 residues. Per germline, CDR1 MNHNY and CDR2 SVGAGI (reference sequence).

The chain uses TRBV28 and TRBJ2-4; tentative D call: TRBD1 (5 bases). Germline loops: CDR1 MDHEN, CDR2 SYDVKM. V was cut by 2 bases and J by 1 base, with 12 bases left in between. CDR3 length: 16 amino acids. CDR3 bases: TGTGCCAGCAGTTTAGTCAGGGTAGTGGCCAAAAACATTCAGTACTTC. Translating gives CASSLVRVVAKNIQYF.

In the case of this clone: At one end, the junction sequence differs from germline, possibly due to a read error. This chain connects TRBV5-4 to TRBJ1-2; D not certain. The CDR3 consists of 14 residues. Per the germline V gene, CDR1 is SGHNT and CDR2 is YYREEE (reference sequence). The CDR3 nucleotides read TGTGCCAGCAGCTTGGACCCGGTTAACTCTGGCTACACCTTC. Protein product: CASSLDPVNSGYTF.

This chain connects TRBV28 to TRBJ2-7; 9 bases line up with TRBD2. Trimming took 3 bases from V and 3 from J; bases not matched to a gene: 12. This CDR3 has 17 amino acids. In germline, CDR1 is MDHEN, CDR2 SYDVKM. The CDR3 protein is CASSFPRGSGGLYEQYF. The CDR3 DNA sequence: TGTGCCAGCAGTTTCCCCCGGGGTAGCGGGGGCCTCTACGAGCAGTACTTC.

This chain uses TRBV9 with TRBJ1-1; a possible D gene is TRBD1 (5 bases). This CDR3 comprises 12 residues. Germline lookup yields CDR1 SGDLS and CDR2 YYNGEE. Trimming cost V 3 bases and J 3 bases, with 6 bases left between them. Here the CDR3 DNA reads TGTGCCAGCAGCGGGGGCCACACTGAAGCTTTCTTT. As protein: CASSGGHTEAFF.

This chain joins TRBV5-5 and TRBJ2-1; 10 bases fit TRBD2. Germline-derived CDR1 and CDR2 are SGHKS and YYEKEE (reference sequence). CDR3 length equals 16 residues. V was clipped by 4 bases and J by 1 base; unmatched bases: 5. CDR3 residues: CASSQRLAGSYNEQFF. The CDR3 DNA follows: TGTGCCAGCAGCCAACGACTAGCGGGTTCCTACAATGAGCAGTTCTTC.

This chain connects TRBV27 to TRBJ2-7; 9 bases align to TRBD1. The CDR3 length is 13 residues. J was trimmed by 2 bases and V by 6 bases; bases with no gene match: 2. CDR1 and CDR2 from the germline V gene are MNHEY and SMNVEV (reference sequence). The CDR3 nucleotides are TGTGCCAGCAGGGGACAGGGACCCTACGAGCAGTACTTC. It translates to CASRGQGPYEQYF.

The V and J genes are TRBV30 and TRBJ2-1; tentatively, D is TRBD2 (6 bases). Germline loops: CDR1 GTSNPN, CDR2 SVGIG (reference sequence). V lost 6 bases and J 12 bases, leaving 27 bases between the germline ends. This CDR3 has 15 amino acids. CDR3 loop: CACGTGSSATIAQFF. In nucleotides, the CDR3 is TGTGCCTGTGGGACGGGATCTAGCGCGACCATTGCGCAGTTCTTC.

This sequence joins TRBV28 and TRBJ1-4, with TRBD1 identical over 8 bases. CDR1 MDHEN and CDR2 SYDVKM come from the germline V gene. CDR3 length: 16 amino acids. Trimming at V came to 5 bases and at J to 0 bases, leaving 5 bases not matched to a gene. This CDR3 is CASSVQGGATNEKLFF. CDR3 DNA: TGTGCCAGCAGTGTACAGGGGGGGGCAACTAATGAAAAACTGTTTTTT.